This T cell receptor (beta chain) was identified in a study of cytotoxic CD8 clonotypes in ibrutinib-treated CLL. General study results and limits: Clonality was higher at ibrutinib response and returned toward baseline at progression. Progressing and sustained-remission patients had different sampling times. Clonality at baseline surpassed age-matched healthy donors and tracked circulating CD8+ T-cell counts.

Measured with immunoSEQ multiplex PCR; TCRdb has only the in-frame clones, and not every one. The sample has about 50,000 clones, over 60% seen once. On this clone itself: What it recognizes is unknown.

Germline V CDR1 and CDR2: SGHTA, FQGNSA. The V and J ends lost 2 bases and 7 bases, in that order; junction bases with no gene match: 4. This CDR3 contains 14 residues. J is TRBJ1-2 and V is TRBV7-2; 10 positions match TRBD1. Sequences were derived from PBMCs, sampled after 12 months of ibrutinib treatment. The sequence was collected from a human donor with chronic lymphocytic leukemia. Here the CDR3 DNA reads TGTGCCAGCAGCTTATCTGACAGGGGGCCTGGCTACACCTTC. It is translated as CASSLSDRGPGYTF.